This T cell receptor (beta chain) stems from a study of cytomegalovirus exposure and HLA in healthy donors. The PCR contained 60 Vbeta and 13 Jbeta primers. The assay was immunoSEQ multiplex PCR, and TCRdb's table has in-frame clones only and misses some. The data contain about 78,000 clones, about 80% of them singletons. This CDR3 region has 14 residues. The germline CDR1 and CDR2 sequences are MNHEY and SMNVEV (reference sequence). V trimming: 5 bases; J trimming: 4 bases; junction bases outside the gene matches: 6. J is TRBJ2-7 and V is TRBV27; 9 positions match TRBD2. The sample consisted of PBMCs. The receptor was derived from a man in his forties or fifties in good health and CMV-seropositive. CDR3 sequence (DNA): TGTGCCAGCAGTGGCGGGAGGGCCTTTTACGAGCAGTACTTC. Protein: CASSGGRAFYEQYF.